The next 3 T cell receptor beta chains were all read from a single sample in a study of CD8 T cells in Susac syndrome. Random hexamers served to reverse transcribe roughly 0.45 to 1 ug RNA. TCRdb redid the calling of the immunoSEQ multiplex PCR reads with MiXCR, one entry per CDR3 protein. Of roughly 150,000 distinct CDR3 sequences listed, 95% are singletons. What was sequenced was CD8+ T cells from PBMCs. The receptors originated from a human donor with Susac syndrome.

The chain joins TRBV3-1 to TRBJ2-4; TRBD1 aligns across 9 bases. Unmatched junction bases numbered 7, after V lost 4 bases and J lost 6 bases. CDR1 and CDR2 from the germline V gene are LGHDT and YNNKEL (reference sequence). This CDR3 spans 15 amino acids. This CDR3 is CASSPAGQGRNIQYF. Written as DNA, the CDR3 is TGTGCCAGCAGCCCAGCGGGACAGGGAAGAAACATTCAGTACTTC.

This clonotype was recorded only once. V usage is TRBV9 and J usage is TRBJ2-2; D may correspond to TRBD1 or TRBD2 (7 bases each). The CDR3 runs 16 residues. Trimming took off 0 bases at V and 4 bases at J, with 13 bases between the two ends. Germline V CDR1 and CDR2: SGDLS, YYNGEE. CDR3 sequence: CASSVDTGEGTGELFF. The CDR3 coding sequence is TGTGCCAGCAGCGTAGATACAGGGGAGGGCACCGGGGAGCTGTTTTTT.

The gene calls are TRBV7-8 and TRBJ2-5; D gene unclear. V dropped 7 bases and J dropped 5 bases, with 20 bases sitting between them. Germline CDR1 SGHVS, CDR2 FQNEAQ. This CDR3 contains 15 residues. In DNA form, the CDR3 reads TGTGCCAGCACCCCCCCTGGATCCTCTGGGGAGACCCAGTACTTC. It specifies CASTPPGSSGETQYF.